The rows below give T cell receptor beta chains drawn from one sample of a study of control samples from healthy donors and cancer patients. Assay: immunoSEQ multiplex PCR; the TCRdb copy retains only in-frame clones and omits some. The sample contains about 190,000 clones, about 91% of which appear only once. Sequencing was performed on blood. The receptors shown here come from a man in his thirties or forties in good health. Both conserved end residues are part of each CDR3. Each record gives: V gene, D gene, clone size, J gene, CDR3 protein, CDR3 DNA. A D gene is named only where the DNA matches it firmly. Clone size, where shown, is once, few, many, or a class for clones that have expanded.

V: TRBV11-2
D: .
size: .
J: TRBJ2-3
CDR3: CASSLAVAGTDTQYF
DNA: TGTGCCAGCAGCTTAGCGGTAGCTGGGACAGATACGCAGTATTTT

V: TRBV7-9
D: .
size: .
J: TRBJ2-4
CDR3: CASTYREKNIQYF
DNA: TGTGCCAGCACTTACCGGGAGAAAAACATTCAGTACTTC

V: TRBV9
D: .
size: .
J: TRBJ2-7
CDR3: CASSLEPATYEQYF
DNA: TGTGCCAGCAGCCTCGAGCCCGCTACCTACGAGCAGTACTTC

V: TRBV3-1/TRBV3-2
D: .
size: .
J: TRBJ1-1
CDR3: CASSQGGASGRTEAFF
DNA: TGTGCCAGCAGCCAAGGGGGGGCTAGCGGACGGACTGAAGCTTTCTTT

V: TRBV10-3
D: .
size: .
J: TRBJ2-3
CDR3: CAIRGDSDTQYF
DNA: TGTGCCATCAGGGGCGATTCAGATACGCAGTATTTT

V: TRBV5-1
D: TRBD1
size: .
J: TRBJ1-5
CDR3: CASSIGQGNQPQHF
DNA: TGCGCCAGCAGCATCGGACAGGGCAATCAGCCCCAGCATTTT

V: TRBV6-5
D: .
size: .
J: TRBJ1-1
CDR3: CASRGLGRKGTEAFF
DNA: TGTGCCAGCCGGGGTTTGGGACGGAAGGGGACTGAAGCTTTCTTT

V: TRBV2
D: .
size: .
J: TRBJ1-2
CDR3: CASSASPGGTHYGYTF
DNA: TGTGCCAGCAGTGCATCCCCCGGGGGGACTCACTATGGCTACACCTTC

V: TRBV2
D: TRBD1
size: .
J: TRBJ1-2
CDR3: CASRDNMGQSAYTF
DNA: TGTGCCAGCAGGGACAACATGGGACAGAGTGCCTACACCTTC

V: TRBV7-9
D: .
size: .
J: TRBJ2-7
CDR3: CASSPVSPSYEQYF
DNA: TGTGCCAGCAGCCCCGTCAGCCCCTCCTACGAGCAGTACTTC

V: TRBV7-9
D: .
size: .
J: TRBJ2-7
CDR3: CASSQDGGPLYEQYF
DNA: TGTGCCAGCAGCCAAGACGGGGGCCCCCTCTACGAGCAGTACTTC

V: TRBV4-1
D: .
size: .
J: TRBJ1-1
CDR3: CASSQNPAAAEAFF
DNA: TGCGCCAGCAGCCAAAACCCAGCGGCGGCTGAAGCTTTCTTT

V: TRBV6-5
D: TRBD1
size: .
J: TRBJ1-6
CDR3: CASSKTTGGNSPLHF
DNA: TGTGCCAGCAGCAAAACCACAGGGGGCAATTCACCCCTCCACTTT

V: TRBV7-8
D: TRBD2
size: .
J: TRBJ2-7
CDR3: CASSLGLAGDEQYF
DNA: TGTGCCAGCAGCTTAGGTCTAGCGGGCGACGAGCAGTACTTC

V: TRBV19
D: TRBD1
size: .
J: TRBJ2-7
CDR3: CASSIFRGQGANEQYF
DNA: TGTGCCAGTAGTATCTTTCGGGGACAGGGGGCCAACGAGCAGTACTTC

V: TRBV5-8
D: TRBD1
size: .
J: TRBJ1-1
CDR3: CASSYPTGGFTEAFF
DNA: TGTGCCAGCAGCTACCCGACAGGGGGCTTCACTGAAGCTTTCTTT

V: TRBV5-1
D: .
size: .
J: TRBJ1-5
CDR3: CASRGDFQQPQHF
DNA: TGCGCCAGCAGAGGGGACTTTCAACAGCCCCAGCATTTT

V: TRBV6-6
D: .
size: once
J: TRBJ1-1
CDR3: CASSYGEGTEAFF
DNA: TGTGCCAGCAGTTACGGGGAGGGCACTGAAGCTTTCTTT

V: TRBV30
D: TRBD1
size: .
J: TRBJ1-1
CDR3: CAWSVGGRGTNTEAFF
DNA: TGTGCCTGGAGTGTAGGGGGCAGGGGGACGAACACTGAAGCTTTCTTT

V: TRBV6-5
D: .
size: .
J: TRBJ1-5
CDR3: CASSLRQLQPQHF
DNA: TGTGCCAGCAGTTTGAGGCAGCTACAGCCCCAGCATTTT

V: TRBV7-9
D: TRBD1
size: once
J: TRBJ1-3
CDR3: CASSAGQGISGNTIYF
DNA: TGTGCCAGCAGCGCGGGACAGGGGATCTCTGGAAACACCATATATTTT

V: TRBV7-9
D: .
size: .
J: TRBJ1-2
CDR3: CASSLNQGLNYGYTF
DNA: TGTGCCAGCAGCTTAAATCAGGGACTTAACTATGGCTACACCTTC

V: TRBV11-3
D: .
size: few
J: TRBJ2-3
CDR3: CASSTHTDTQYF
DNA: TGTGCCAGCAGCACTCACACAGATACGCAGTATTTT

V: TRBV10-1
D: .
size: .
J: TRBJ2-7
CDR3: CASSRGGSYEQYF
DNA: TGCGCCAGCAGTAGGGGGGGCAGCTACGAGCAGTACTTC

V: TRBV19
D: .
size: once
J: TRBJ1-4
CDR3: CASSPSQGMDEKLFF
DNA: TGTGCCAGTAGTCCCAGCCAGGGGATGGATGAAAAACTGTTTTTT

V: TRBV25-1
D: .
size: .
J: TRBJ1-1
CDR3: CASSDPAPQDNTEAFF
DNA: TGTGCCAGCAGTGACCCTGCCCCCCAGGATAACACTGAAGCTTTCTTT

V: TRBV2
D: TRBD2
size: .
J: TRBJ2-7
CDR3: CASKRLAGGVREQYF
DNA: TGTGCCAGCAAGAGATTAGCGGGGGGGGTCCGGGAGCAGTACTTC

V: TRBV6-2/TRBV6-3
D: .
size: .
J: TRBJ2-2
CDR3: CASSDGGELFF
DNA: TGTGCCAGCAGCGACGGCGGGGAGCTGTTTTTT

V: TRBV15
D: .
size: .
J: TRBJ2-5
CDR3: CATSRDRVETQYF
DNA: TGTGCCACCAGCAGAGACAGGGTGGAGACCCAGTACTTC

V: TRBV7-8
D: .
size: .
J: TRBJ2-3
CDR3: CASSSNYRVIITDTQYF
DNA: TGTGCCAGCAGCTCGAACTACCGGGTGATTATAACAGATACGCAGTATTTT

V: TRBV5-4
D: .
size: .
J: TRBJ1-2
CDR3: CASSPDGGYGYTF
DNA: TGTGCCAGCAGCCCGGACGGGGGCTATGGCTACACCTTC

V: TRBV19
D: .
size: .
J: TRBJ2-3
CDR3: CASKQGASTDTQYF
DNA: TGTGCCAGTAAACAGGGCGCTAGCACAGATACGCAGTATTTT

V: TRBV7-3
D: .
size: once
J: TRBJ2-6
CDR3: CASSPGQANVLTF
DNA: TGTGCCAGCAGCCCGGGACAGGCCAACGTCCTGACTTTC